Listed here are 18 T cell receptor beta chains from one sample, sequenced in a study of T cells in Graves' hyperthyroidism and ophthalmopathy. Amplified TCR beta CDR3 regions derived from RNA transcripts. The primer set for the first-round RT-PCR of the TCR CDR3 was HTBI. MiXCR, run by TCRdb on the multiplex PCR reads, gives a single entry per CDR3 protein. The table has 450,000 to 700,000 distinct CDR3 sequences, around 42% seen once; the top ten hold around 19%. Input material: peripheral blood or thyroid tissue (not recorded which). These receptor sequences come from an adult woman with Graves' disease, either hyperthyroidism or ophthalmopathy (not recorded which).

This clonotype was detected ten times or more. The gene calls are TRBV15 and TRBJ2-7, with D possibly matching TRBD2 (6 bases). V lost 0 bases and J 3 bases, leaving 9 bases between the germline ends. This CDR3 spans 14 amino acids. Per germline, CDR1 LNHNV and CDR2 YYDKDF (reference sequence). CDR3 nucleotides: TGTGCCACCAGCAGAGATAGTAGCGGCTACGAGCAGTACTTC. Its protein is CATSRDSSGYEQYF. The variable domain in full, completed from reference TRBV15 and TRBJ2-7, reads DAMVIQNPRYQVTQFGKPVTLSCSQTLNHNVMYWYQQKSSQAPKLLFHYYDKDFNNEADTPDNFQSRRPNTSFCFLDIRSPGLGDTAMYLCATSRDSSGYEQYFGPGTRLTVT.

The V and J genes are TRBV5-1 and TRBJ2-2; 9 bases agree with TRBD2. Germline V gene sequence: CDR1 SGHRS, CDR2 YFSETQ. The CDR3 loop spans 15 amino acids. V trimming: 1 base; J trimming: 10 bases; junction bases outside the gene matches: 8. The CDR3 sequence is CASSLSAGGPEELFF. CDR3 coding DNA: TGCGCCAGCAGCTTGTCAGCGGGAGGTCCCGAGGAGCTGTTTTTT.

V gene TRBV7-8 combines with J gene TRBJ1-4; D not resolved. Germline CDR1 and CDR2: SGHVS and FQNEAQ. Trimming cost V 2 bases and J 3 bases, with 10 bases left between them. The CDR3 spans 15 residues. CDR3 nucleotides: TGTGCCAGCAGCTTACTTAAGACCCCTAATGAAAAACTGTTTTTT. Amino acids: CASSLLKTPNEKLFF.

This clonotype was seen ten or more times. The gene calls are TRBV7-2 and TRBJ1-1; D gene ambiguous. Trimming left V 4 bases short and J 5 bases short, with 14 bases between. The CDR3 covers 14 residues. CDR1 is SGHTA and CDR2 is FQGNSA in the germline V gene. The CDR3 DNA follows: TGTGCCAGCAGCTGGAGGAGTGAGGGAACTGAAGCTTTCTTT. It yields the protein CASSWRSEGTEAFF.

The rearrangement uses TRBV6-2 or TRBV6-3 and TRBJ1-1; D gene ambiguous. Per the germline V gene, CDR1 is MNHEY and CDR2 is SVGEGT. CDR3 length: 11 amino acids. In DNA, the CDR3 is TGTGCTAGGGCTGGGAACACTGAAGCTTTCTTT. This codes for CARAGNTEAFF.

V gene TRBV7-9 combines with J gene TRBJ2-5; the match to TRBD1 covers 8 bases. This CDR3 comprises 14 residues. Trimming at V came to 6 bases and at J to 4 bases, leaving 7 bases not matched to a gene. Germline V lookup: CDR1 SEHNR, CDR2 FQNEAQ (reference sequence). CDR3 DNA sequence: TGTGCCAGCAGTTGGACAGGGTTCGGAGAGACCCAGTACTTC. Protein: CASSWTGFGETQYF.

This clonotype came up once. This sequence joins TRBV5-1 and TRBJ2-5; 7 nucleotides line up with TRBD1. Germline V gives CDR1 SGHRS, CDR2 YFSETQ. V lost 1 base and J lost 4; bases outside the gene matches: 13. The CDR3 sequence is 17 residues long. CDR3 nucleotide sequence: TGCGCCAGCAGCTTGAGGGGACAGAGGGCCTTTGGAGAGACCCAGTACTTC. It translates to CASSLRGQRAFGETQYF. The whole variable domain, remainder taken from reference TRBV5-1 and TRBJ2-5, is KAGVTQTPRYLIKTRGQQVTLSCSPISGHRSVSWYQQTPGQGLQFLFEYFSETQRNKGNFPGRFSGRQFSNSRSEMNVSTLELGDSALYLCASSLRGQRAFGETQYFGPGTRLLVL.

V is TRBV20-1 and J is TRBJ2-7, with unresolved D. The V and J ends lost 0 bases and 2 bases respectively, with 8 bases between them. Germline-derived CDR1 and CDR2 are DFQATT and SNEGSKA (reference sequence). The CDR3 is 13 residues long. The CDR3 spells CSARELGTYEQYF. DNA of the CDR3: TGCAGTGCTAGAGAGTTAGGGACCTACGAGCAGTACTTC.

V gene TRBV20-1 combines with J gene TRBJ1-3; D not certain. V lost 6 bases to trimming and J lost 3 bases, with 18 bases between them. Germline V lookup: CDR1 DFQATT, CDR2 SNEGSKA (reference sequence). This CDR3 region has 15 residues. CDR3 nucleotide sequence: TGCAGTGCAACCCGGACTAGCGGGAGTGGAAACACCATATATTTT. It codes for CSATRTSGSGNTIYF.

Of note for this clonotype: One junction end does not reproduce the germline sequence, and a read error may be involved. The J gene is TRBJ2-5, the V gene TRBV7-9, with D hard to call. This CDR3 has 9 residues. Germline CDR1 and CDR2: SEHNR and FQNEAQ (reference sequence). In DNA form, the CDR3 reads TGTGCCAGCAGCCCCCGTCGAAACTTC. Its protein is CASSPRRNF.

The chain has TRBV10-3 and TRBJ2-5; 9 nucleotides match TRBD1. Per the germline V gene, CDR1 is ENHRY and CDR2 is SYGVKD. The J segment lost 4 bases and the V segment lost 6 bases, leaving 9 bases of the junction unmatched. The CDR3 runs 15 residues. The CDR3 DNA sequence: TGTGCCATCAGGGTGGGACAGGGTCCTACAGAGACCCAGTACTTC. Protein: CAIRVGQGPTETQYF.

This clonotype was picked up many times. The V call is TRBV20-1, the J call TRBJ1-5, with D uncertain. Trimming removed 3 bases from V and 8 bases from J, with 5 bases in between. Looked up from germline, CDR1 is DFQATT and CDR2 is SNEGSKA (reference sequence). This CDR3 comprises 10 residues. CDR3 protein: CSASVEPQHF. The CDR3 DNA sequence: TGCAGTGCTAGTGTGGAGCCCCAGCATTTT.

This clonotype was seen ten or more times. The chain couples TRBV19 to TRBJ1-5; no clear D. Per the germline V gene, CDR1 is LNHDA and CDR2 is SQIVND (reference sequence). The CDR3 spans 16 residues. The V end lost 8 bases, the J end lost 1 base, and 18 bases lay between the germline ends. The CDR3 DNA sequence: TGTGCCAGTCGCCTGACTAGTGGCCTGAGCAATCAGCCCCAGCATTTT. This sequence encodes CASRLTSGLSNQPQHF.

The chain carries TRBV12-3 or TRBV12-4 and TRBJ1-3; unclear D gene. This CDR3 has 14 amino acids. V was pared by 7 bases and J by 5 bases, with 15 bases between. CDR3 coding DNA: TGTGCCAGCACCTCGACGAGGAGGAGAAACACCATATATTTT. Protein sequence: CASTSTRRRNTIYF.

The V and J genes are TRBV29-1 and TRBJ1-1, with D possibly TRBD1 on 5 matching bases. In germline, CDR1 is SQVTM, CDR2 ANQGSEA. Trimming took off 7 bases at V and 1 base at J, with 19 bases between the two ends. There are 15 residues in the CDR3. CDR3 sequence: CSGAGIGGGNTEAFF. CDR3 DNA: TGCAGCGGGGCGGGAATCGGGGGGGGGAACACTGAAGCTTTCTTT.

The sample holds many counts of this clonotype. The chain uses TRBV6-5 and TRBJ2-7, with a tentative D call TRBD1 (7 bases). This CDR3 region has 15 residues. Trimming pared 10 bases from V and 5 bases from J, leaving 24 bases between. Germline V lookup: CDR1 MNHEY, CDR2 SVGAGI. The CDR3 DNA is TGTGCCACGTACAGGGGTCTCGCAGGAGGGAACGAGCAGTACTTC. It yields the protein CATYRGLAGGNEQYF.

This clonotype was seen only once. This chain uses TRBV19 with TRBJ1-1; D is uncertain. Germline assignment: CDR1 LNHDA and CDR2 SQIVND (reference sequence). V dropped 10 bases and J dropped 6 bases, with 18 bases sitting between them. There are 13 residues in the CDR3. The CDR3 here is CATLGRGRAEAFF. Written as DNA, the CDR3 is TGTGCCACCCTTGGGCGGGGTCGGGCTGAAGCTTTCTTT.

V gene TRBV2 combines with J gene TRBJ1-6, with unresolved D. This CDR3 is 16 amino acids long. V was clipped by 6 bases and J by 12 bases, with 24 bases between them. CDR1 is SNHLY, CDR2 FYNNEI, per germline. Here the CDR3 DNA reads TGTGCCAGCAGACTTTCGAACACAGCCACGGATTTACCCCTCCACTTT. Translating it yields CASRLSNTATDLPLHF.